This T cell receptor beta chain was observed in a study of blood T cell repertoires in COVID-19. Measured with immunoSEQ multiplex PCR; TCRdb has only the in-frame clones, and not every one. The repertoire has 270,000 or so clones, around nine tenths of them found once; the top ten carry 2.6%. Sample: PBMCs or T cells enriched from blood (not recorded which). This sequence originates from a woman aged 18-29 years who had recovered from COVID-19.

The CDR3 DNA reads TGTGCCAGCTCACCAAGACGGGTACCCTCTGGAAACACCATATATTTT. It codes for CASSPRRVPSGNTIYF. J is TRBJ1-3 and V is TRBV18; D ambiguous. The CDR3 covers 16 residues. From germline, CDR1 is KGHSH and CDR2 LQKENI. V shed 2 bases and J shed 0 bases, with 11 bases lying between them.